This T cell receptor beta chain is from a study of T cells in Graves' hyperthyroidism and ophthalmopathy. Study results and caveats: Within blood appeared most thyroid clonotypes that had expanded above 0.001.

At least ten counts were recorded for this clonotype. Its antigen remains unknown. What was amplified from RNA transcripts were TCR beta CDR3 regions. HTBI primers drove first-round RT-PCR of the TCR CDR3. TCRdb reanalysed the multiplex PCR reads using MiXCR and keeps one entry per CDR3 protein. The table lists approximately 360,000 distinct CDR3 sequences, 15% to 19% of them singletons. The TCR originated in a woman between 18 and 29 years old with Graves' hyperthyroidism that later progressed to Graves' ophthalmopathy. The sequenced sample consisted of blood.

CDR3 loop: CASSLVQNEQFF. CDR3 in DNA: TGCGCCAGCAGCTTGGTTCAGAATGAGCAGTTCTTC. The chain uses TRBV5-1 and TRBJ2-1; D unresolved. Germline assignment: CDR1 SGHRS and CDR2 YFSETQ. CDR3 length: 12 residues. V was trimmed by 0 bases and J by 7 bases, leaving 5 bases between them.